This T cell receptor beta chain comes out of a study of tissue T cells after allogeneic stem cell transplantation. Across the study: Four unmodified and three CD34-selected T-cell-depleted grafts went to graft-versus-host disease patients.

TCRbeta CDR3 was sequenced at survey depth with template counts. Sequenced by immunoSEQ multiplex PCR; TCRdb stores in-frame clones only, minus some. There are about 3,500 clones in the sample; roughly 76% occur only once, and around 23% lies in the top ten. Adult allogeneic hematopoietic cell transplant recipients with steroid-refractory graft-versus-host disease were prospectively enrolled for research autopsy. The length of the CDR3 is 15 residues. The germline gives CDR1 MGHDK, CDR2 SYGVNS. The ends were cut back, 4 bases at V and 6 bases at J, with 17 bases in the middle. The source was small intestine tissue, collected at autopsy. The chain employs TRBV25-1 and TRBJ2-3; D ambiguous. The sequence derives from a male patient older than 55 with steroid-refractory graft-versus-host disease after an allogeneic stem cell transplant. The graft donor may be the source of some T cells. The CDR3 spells CASSGGNWGLDTQYF. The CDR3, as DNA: TGTGCCAGCAGTGGGGGTAACTGGGGTTTGGATACGCAGTATTTT.